The rows below give T cell receptor beta chains drawn from one sample of a study of blood T cell repertoires in COVID-19. Some clones are missing from TCRdb's copy, which holds only in-frame ones; the method was immunoSEQ multiplex PCR. Of around 230,000 clones in the sample, 86% were seen once. The sequencing input was PBMCs or T cells enriched from blood (not recorded which). The receptors shown here come from a middle-aged woman with acute COVID-19. CDR3s include the opening cysteine and the closing phenylalanine or tryptophan. D genes are given only for firm matches. Rows give clone size only sometimes, using once, few, many, or a class for an expanded clone.

CDR3 DNA	CDR3 protein	clone size	V gene	J gene	D gene
TGCAGCGTTGTAGCGGACAGGGGATCCTACGAGCAGTACTTC	CSVVADRGSYEQYF	.	TRBV29-1	TRBJ2-7	TRBD1
TGTGCTAGTGGTTCCCGGGACAGGGGATCAGATACGCAGTATTTT	CASGSRDRGSDTQYF	.	TRBV12-5	TRBJ2-3	TRBD1
TGTGCCAGCAGCTTGGCGATAGGGACAGGCGACTCCTACGAGCAGTACTTC	CASSLAIGTGDSYEQYF	once	TRBV5-4	TRBJ2-7	TRBD1
TGTGCCAGCAGCTCCCCCCGCGGGCCCGTCGGCGAGCAGTACTTC	CASSSPRGPVGEQYF	once	TRBV7-8	TRBJ2-7	.
TGTGCCAGCAGCCTACGTAGCGGGGGGGCGTACAATGAGCAGTTCTTC	CASSLRSGGAYNEQFF	.	TRBV3-1/TRBV3-2	TRBJ2-1	TRBD2
TGTGCCAGCAGGGGGACAGGGCCTTCACCCCTCCACTTT	CASRGTGPSPLHF	.	TRBV2	TRBJ1-6	TRBD1
TGTGCCAGCAGCCAAGTGCGGGGGCAGGGCACTGAAGCTTTCTTT	CASSQVRGQGTEAFF	.	TRBV14	TRBJ1-1	.
TGTGCCACCAGTGACCTCCAAGAGGCGGGGATTAACTATGGCTACACCTTC	CATSDLQEAGINYGYTF	.	TRBV24-1	TRBJ1-2	.
TGTGCCAGCAGCACCGACACACCCGGGACCGGGGGCACTGAAGCTTTCTTT	CASSTDTPGTGGTEAFF	.	TRBV9	TRBJ1-1	.
TGTGCCATCAGGGATTCGGACAGGGGTGGAACTGAAGCTTTCTTT	CAIRDSDRGGTEAFF	.	TRBV10-3	TRBJ1-1	TRBD1
TGTGCCAGCAGCCAGGGGGTGAGGAACACTGAAGCTTTCTTT	CASSQGVRNTEAFF	.	TRBV9	TRBJ1-1	TRBD1
TGTGCCAGTAGTATGGTACAGAGTCGTCCGAACACTGAAGCTTTCTTT	CASSMVQSRPNTEAFF	once	TRBV19	TRBJ1-1	.
TGTGCCAGCAGCGCCTCCGGGGGGAACACAGATACGCAGTATTTT	CASSASGGNTDTQYF	few	TRBV7-3	TRBJ2-3	TRBD2
TGTGCCACCCGCCGAGGGGGCGTCAACACCGGGGAGCTGTTTTTT	CATRRGGVNTGELFF	.	TRBV15	TRBJ2-2	TRBD1
TGTGCCACTCGCGGGGGAGGGAATGAGCAGTTCTTC	CATRGGGNEQFF	.	TRBV6-5	TRBJ2-1	TRBD2
TGTGCCAGCAGTTTAGGGGCGCGCACTGAAGCTTTCTTT	CASSLGARTEAFF	.	TRBV12-3/TRBV12-4	TRBJ1-1	.
TGTGCCAGTAGCTTGACAGGGGCCTACACCGGGGAGCTGTTTTTT	CASSLTGAYTGELFF	.	TRBV19	TRBJ2-2	TRBD1
TGTGCCAGCAGCCCGTTGGGCTCCCGAGGGGGCTTTCATGGCTACACCTTC	CASSPLGSRGGFHGYTF	.	TRBV5-8	TRBJ1-2	TRBD1
TGTGCCAGCAGGCAAGGACAGGGTCTGAACACTGAAGCTTTCTTT	CASRQGQGLNTEAFF	.	TRBV11-2	TRBJ1-1	TRBD1
TGTGCCAGCAGCGTAGAGGGAGGGAGGGATGAGCAGTTCTTC	CASSVEGGRDEQFF	.	TRBV9	TRBJ2-1	TRBD2
TGTGCCAGCAGCCAGTGGGGCGGCACCTACAATGAGCAGTTCTTC	CASSQWGGTYNEQFF	.	TRBV5-6	TRBJ2-1	.
TGTGCCAGCAGCTCCCTGGCCGGTCAGGCCGAAGAGACCCAGTACTTC	CASSSLAGQAEETQYF	.	TRBV13	TRBJ2-5	.
TGTGCCAGCAGCTTAGGAACGGGACAGCAAGAGACCCAGTACTTC	CASSLGTGQQETQYF	.	TRBV7-7	TRBJ2-5	TRBD1
TGTGCCAGTAGTATGCCGGGTGACCCCGCGGGCGGAAACACCATATATTTT	CASSMPGDPAGGNTIYF	.	TRBV19	TRBJ1-3	.
TGCGCCAGCAGCCAAGAGGGGGCGAGGGGCCCTAACTATGGCTACACCTTC	CASSQEGARGPNYGYTF	.	TRBV4-3	TRBJ1-2	.
TGCGCCAGCAGTCATCTTACCTACGGGTCGGCCAGACTCTCCTACGAGCAGTACTTC	CASSHLTYGSARLSYEQYF	.	TRBV23-1	TRBJ2-7	.
TGTGCCAGCAGCGTAGTTCGCGGGGAGCAGTTCTTC	CASSVVRGEQFF	.	TRBV9	TRBJ2-1	.
TGCAGCGGCAAACAGGGCTCTGGAAACACCATATATTTT	CSGKQGSGNTIYF	.	TRBV29-1	TRBJ1-3	.
TGTGCCTCCATACGACAGACAGACTATGGCTACACCTTC	CASIRQTDYGYTF	.	TRBV30	TRBJ1-2	.
TGTGCCAGCGGGCAGGGCCGGAACACTGAAGCTTTCTTT	CASGQGRNTEAFF	.	TRBV6-5	TRBJ1-1	.
TGTGCCAGCAGATCCAGCGGCTCCTACAATGAGCAGTTCTTC	CASRSSGSYNEQFF	.	TRBV7-2	TRBJ2-1	.
TGTGCCAGCAGCTTCACAGGGTTTTTGACCACTGAAGCTTTCTTT	CASSFTGFLTTEAFF	.	TRBV7-9	TRBJ1-1	.
TGTGCCAGCAGCCAAAGACAGGGCGCTGAAGCTTTCTTT	CASSQRQGAEAFF	.	TRBV6-5	TRBJ1-1	TRBD1
TGTGCCAGCAGCGGAGGACAGTCCTACGAGCAGTACTTC	CASSGGQSYEQYF	.	TRBV9	TRBJ2-7	.
TGTGCCACCAGCAGAGATCTCGAGCAGAGGGTCAGCAATGAGCAGTTCTTC	CATSRDLEQRVSNEQFF	.	TRBV15	TRBJ2-1	.
TGTGCCAGTAGTATAGACCGGGACAGGGTCACTGAAGCTTTCTTT	CASSIDRDRVTEAFF	.	TRBV19	TRBJ1-1	TRBD1
TGCGCCAGCGGAGGGGAGGGGAACTATGGCTACACCTTC	CASGGEGNYGYTF	once	TRBV23-1	TRBJ1-2	.
TGTGCCAGTAGTATCTCCCGGACTAACCACAATGAGCAGTTCTTC	CASSISRTNHNEQFF	.	TRBV19	TRBJ2-1	.
TGTGCCAGCAGCAGACTAGCGGGGGTTTACAATGAGCAGTTCTTC	CASSRLAGVYNEQFF	once	TRBV3-1/TRBV3-2	TRBJ2-1	TRBD2
TGCGCCAGCACTACAGGGCGAAACACTGAAGCTTTCTTT	CASTTGRNTEAFF	.	TRBV5-1	TRBJ1-1	.
TGCAGCGTGGGTTTAGTTGGGGGCCAGCCCCAGCATTTT	CSVGLVGGQPQHF	.	TRBV29-1	TRBJ1-5	.
TGCGCCAGCAGCCAAGATGAGGCGGAGGAAGCTTTCTTT	CASSQDEAEEAFF	.	TRBV4-3	TRBJ1-1	.
TGTGCCAGCAGTTTAAACAGCTACTCTGGAAACACCATATATTTT	CASSLNSYSGNTIYF	once	TRBV27	TRBJ1-3	.
TGTGCCAGCAGCCCGGGACTAGCGGGGGGCTACAATGAGCAGTTCTTC	CASSPGLAGGYNEQFF	.	TRBV13	TRBJ2-1	TRBD2
TGTGCCAGCAGACAGGACAGGGGGCGGAATCAGCCCCAGCATTTT	CASRQDRGRNQPQHF	few	TRBV6-5	TRBJ1-5	TRBD1
TGCGCCAGCAGTGATGGTTCGAGGAACACTGAAGCTTTCTTT	CASSDGSRNTEAFF	.	TRBV10-1	TRBJ1-1	.
TGTGCCAGCAAGGAGGGGACCTGGAGAACTGAAGCTTTCTTT	CASKEGTWRTEAFF	.	TRBV7-2	TRBJ1-1	.
TGTGCCAGCAGCTTGGGCAGGGGGTCCTACTATGGCTACACCTTC	CASSLGRGSYYGYTF	few	TRBV13	TRBJ1-2	TRBD1
TGTGCCAGCAGTTACTCCTTCACCGGGACAGGAGAGACCCAGTACTTC	CASSYSFTGTGETQYF	.	TRBV6-5	TRBJ2-5	TRBD1
TGTGCCAGCAGCCCACAGAACACCGGGGAGCTGTTTTTT	CASSPQNTGELFF	few	TRBV12-3/TRBV12-4	TRBJ2-2	.
TGTGCCAGCACCGATCGGGTAGCGCGGGAGCAGTTCTTC	CASTDRVAREQFF	once	TRBV27	TRBJ2-1	.
TGTGCCATCAGTGATCCCGGGACAGAGCACTATGGCTACACCTTC	CAISDPGTEHYGYTF	few	TRBV10-3	TRBJ1-2	TRBD1
TGCGCCAGCAGCTTGACAGGGATGGGTAATTCACCCCTCCACTTT	CASSLTGMGNSPLHF	few	TRBV5-1	TRBJ1-6	.
TGTGCCAGCAGCGTAGATGAGCTATATGGCTACACCTTC	CASSVDELYGYTF	.	TRBV9	TRBJ1-2	.
TGTGCCACCAGTGACCACCGGGACAGCCTATCTTACACCTTC	CATSDHRDSLSYTF	.	TRBV24-1	TRBJ1-2	TRBD1
TGTGCCAGCAGCCCAAGGGGAATCGGGGAGCTGTTTTTT	CASSPRGIGELFF	few	TRBV7-8	TRBJ2-2	.
TGTGCCAGCAATCATCGAGCGGGGAATGGCTACACCTTC	CASNHRAGNGYTF	once	TRBV7-9	TRBJ1-2	.
TGTGCCTGGAGTCCTAGAGACACGCAGTATTTT	CAWSPRDTQYF	once	TRBV30	TRBJ2-3	.